This T cell receptor beta chain originates from a study of CD8 T cells in ankylosing spondylitis. TCRdb re-derived calls from the 5' RACE reads in MiXCR, one entry per CDR3 protein. There are 150,000 or so distinct CDR3 sequences in the sample; under 35% occur only once, and around 6% lies in the top ten. Whole-study results and caveats: For ankylosing spondylitis blood, a TCR beta motif of seven to nine highly homologous variants appeared characteristic.

Germline lookup yields CDR1 SGHRS and CDR2 YFSETQ. This CDR3 comprises 16 residues. V lost 2 bases and J lost 1, with 15 bases in between. With respect to this clonotype: Its specificity is not known.

The source of this sequence is a male donor with ankylosing spondylitis. The chain links TRBV5-1 to TRBJ1-1; tentative D call: TRBD1 (5 bases). The specimen was synovial fluid, either unsorted or a sorted T cell fraction (not recorded which). CDR3 region: CASSLSLQVTNTEAFF. In DNA, the CDR3 is TGCGCCAGCAGCTTAAGTCTACAGGTTACGAACACTGAAGCTTTCTTT.